The table lists the clone carrying this T cell receptor beta chain with a count of one. The sample is drawn from a study of blood T cell repertoires in COVID-19. Trimming cost V 6 bases and J 8 bases; bases outside gene matches: 4. CDR1 is SGHVS, CDR2 FNYEAQ, per germline. The CDR3 totals 13 residues. The assay was immunoSEQ multiplex PCR, and TCRdb's table has in-frame clones only and misses some. The sample consists of about 430,000 clones, roughly 88% of them appearing once. This chain connects TRBV7-6 to TRBJ1-6; 7 bases agree with TRBD1. Sequencing used PBMCs or T cells enriched from blood (not recorded which). The origin of this receptor is a young woman who had been exposed to COVID-19. In nucleotides, the CDR3 is TGTGCCAGCAGTCTTACAGGGGATTCACCCCTCCACTTT. Its translation: CASSLTGDSPLHF.